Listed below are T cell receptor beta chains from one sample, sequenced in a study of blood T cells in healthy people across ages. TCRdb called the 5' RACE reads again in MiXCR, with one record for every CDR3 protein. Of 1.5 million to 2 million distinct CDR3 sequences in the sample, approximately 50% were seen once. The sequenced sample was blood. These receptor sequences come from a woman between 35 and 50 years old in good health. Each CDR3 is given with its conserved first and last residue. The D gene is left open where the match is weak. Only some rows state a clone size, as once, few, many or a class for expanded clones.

TGCAGTGCTGGCCAGGGGGCGTCGACCAAAAACATTCAGTACTTC,CSAGQGASTKNIQYF,TRBD1,NA,TRBV20-1,TRBJ2-4
TGTGCCAGCAGCCAAGGACGGGTCCCAAAGGACACTGAAGCTTTCTTT,CASSQGRVPKDTEAFF,NA,NA,TRBV4-2,TRBJ1-1
TGCAGTGCTAGAGACAACAGGGGGCTTCTAGCCAAAAACATTCAGTACTTC,CSARDNRGLLAKNIQYF,TRBD1,few,TRBV20-1,TRBJ2-4
TGTGCCAGCAGTTTATCCGGCAGCCGCTATGGCTACACCTTC,CASSLSGSRYGYTF,NA,NA,TRBV27,TRBJ1-2
TGTGCCAGCAGAAATCCGGGACAGGGGGCGCGGGGCTACACCTTC,CASRNPGQGARGYTF,TRBD1,few,TRBV6-5,TRBJ1-2
TGTGCCAGCAGCTTGGGGCCGGGACAGGCGGACGGATTATACGAGCAGTACTTC,CASSLGPGQADGLYEQYF,TRBD1,few,TRBV5-5,TRBJ2-7
TGTGCCAGCAGTTCTGGGACGTCAGTCTACGAGCAGTACTTC,CASSSGTSVYEQYF,NA,NA,TRBV28,TRBJ2-7
TGTGCCAGCAGCCTATTAAGGGGGGGGGCATCAGATACGCAGTATTTT,CASSLLRGGASDTQYF,NA,once,TRBV3-1,TRBJ2-3
TGTGCCAGCAGCTTGCAAGGACGTTTGTACTTC,CASSLQGRLYF,NA,few,TRBV7-9,TRBJ2-5
TGTGCCAGCAGCCCCGCGTCGGGGTCGGGGAACATTCAGTACTTC,CASSPASGSGNIQYF,NA,NA,TRBV7-2,TRBJ2-4
TGTGCCACAGACGTTTTCTATGGCTACACCTTC,CATDVFYGYTF,NA,once,TRBV12-3/TRBV12-4,TRBJ1-2
TGTGCCAGCTCTACTCTGCCCTATGGCTACACCTTC,CASSTLPYGYTF,NA,few,TRBV2,TRBJ1-2
TGTGCCAGCAGCTTAGCGCCGGATTACGAGCAGTACTTC,CASSLAPDYEQYF,NA,NA,TRBV7-9,TRBJ2-7
TGTACCAGCCGGCAGGATCAGTACGAGCAGTACTTC,CTSRQDQYEQYF,NA,NA,TRBV2,TRBJ2-7
TGTGCCAGCAGCCAGCAGGGACGGAATGGCTACACCTTC,CASSQQGRNGYTF,NA,NA,TRBV3-1,TRBJ1-2
TGTGCCAGCAAGCAGGGTTTGATCTATGGCTACACCTTC,CASKQGLIYGYTF,NA,NA,TRBV6-5,TRBJ1-2
TGTGCCAGCAATAGACAGGGTTCGACTGAAGCTTTCTTT,CASNRQGSTEAFF,TRBD1,few,TRBV6-6,TRBJ1-1
TGTGCCAGCAGTTTACGACACAGACAGGCGACAAAGCAGTTCTTC,CASSLRHRQATKQFF,NA,NA,TRBV28,TRBJ2-1
TGCAGTGCTAGAGTCCTCTCCCGAGACAGCACCTACGAGCAGTACTTC,CSARVLSRDSTYEQYF,NA,few,TRBV20-1,TRBJ2-7
TGTGCCAGCAGCCGGGGACAGCAACACCAAGAGACCCAGTACTTC,CASSRGQQHQETQYF,TRBD1,many,TRBV9,TRBJ2-5
TGTGCCAGCAGCTCACCGAGCAGATTAGCCAAAAACATTCAGTACTTC,CASSSPSRLAKNIQYF,NA,once,TRBV5-6,TRBJ2-4
TGTGCCAGCAGCTTCGGACGGACGAACTACAATGAGCAGTTCTTC,CASSFGRTNYNEQFF,NA,NA,TRBV7-8,TRBJ2-1
TGTGCCAGCAGTTTACTGGGTCGGCTGGGCCAAGAGACCCAGTACTTC,CASSLLGRLGQETQYF,NA,NA,TRBV28,TRBJ2-5
TGTGCCAGCAGTTTACAGGGAAAAAACGAGCAGTACTTC,CASSLQGKNEQYF,NA,NA,TRBV27,TRBJ2-7
TGTGCCAGCAGTTACGGACGGGGGGCTAATGAAAAACTGTTTTTT,CASSYGRGANEKLFF,NA,NA,TRBV6-6,TRBJ1-4
TGTGCCAGCAGAGTCAGCATAGGGGGCCGAGATGAGCAGTTCTTC,CASRVSIGGRDEQFF,TRBD1,NA,TRBV13,TRBJ2-1
TGTGCCAGCAGCTTAGATACAGGGTCGGGACGGGAGACCCAGTACTTC,CASSLDTGSGRETQYF,NA,few,TRBV11-2,TRBJ2-5
TGCAGTGCCCATAGGGCAGCGGGGGCTCTCCAAGAGACCCAGTACTTC,CSAHRAAGALQETQYF,TRBD2,NA,TRBV20-1,TRBJ2-5
TGTGCCAGCAGTAGCACAGCGGGGGGGCAAGAGACCCAGTACTTC,CASSSTAGGQETQYF,TRBD2,NA,TRBV6-5,TRBJ2-5
TGCAGTGCGTGGACCTATCTGAGCACAGATACGCAGTATTTT,CSAWTYLSTDTQYF,NA,few,TRBV20-1,TRBJ2-3
TGTGCCAGCAGAAGGACAGACGCCGGCTATGGCTACACCTTC,CASRRTDAGYGYTF,NA,few,TRBV7-2,TRBJ1-2
TGCAGTGCTAGAGATCGGGGGGCGATCATAGGGCCCCAGCATTTT,CSARDRGAIIGPQHF,NA,NA,TRBV20-1,TRBJ1-5
TGTGCCAGCACCCCGTGGGCAGGGGCTTACTCCTACGAGCAGTACTTC,CASTPWAGAYSYEQYF,NA,NA,TRBV27,TRBJ2-7
TGTGCCAGCAGTTCTACAGGGGAGGTGAACACTGAAGCTTTCTTT,CASSSTGEVNTEAFF,TRBD1,few,TRBV28,TRBJ1-1
TGTGCCAGCAGCCAAGGTCGGACTAGCGGGGGGGAAGCAGATACGCAGTATTTT,CASSQGRTSGGEADTQYF,TRBD2,few,TRBV3-1,TRBJ2-3
TGTGCCAGCAGAGGACAGGGTGGAGATACGCAGTATTTT,CASRGQGGDTQYF,TRBD1,NA,TRBV2,TRBJ2-3
TGCGCCAGCAGCGTCCTAGGGACAGGGTTTGGCTACGAGCAGTACTTC,CASSVLGTGFGYEQYF,TRBD1,few,TRBV5-1,TRBJ2-7
TGTGCCACCAGTGACCCGTTAAAGGAGACCCAGTACTTC,CATSDPLKETQYF,NA,NA,TRBV24-1,TRBJ2-5
TGTGCCAGCAGCTTAGTGCAGATTAACTATGGCTACACCTTC,CASSLVQINYGYTF,NA,NA,TRBV7-2,TRBJ1-2
TGTGCCAGCAGCGAGGGACATGGCCTTAACTATGGCTACACCTTC,CASSEGHGLNYGYTF,NA,NA,TRBV7-6,TRBJ1-2
TGTGCCAGCAGCCCGGCGGAAGTCATGAACACTGAAGCTTTCTTT,CASSPAEVMNTEAFF,NA,NA,TRBV9,TRBJ1-1
TGCAGCGTTGTATCTGCCAACTACGAGCAGTACTTC,CSVVSANYEQYF,NA,NA,TRBV29-1,TRBJ2-7
TGTGCCAGCACAGGGTTATCGGGTAACCAAGAGACCCAGTACTTC,CASTGLSGNQETQYF,NA,few,TRBV7-9,TRBJ2-5
TGTGCCAGCAGTGGGGAAACGGGACTCCTGGGGCATGAGCAGTTCTTC,CASSGETGLLGHEQFF,NA,few,TRBV2,TRBJ2-1
TGTGCCAGCAGTTACGGACAAAATGGCAATCAGCCCCAGCATTTT,CASSYGQNGNQPQHF,NA,NA,TRBV6-6,TRBJ1-5
TGTGCCAGCACCCCTGGGCAATCGTCGGGCTACACCTTC,CASTPGQSSGYTF,NA,few,TRBV12-3/TRBV12-4,TRBJ1-2
TGTGCCAGCAGCGTATACAGTACTAGCACAGATACGCAGTATTTT,CASSVYSTSTDTQYF,NA,NA,TRBV7-3,TRBJ2-3
TGTGCCAGCGAGACGGGGGGTCGTGGCTACACCTTC,CASETGGRGYTF,NA,once,TRBV9,TRBJ1-2
TGTGCCATCTCCTCAGGCTCCTACGAGCAGTACTTC,CAISSGSYEQYF,NA,NA,TRBV10-3,TRBJ2-7
TGTGCCATCGGGCAGGGAAGAGACGAGCAGTACTTC,CAIGQGRDEQYF,NA,NA,TRBV10-3,TRBJ2-7
TGCGCCAGCAGCTTGGACAGTACCGAAGAGACCCAGTACTTC,CASSLDSTEETQYF,NA,NA,TRBV5-1,TRBJ2-5
TGTGCCAGCAGCTTCAGCTGGCAGGCAGCTAACTATGGCTACACCTTC,CASSFSWQAANYGYTF,NA,NA,TRBV7-2,TRBJ1-2
TGCGCCAGCAGCCAAGATCGAGGGACTAGCGGGGATCAGTACTTC,CASSQDRGTSGDQYF,TRBD2,NA,TRBV4-3,TRBJ2-4
TGTGCCAGCAGGGAACAGGGATCGTACGAGCAGTACTTC,CASREQGSYEQYF,NA,NA,TRBV28,TRBJ2-7
TGCAGCGTTGGGGGCAGTTCCCGCCTGGATGAGGGCTACACCTTC,CSVGGSSRLDEGYTF,NA,NA,TRBV29-1,TRBJ1-2
TGTGCCAGCAGCCCCCAGACTAGCGGGGTGAGCACAGATATGCAGTATTTT,CASSPQTSGVSTDMQYF,TRBD2,NA,TRBV7-2,TRBJ2-3
TGCAGCGTCGTTCCGGGCCCCCCGACCCAGTACTTC,CSVVPGPPTQYF,NA,few,TRBV29-1,TRBJ2-5